This is a list of T cell receptor beta chains from one sample in a study of read filtering for tumor transcriptome and immune sequencing. Via MiXCR, TCRdb re-called the reads, giving one row per CDR3 protein. In the table there are about 40,000 distinct CDR3 sequences, roughly 13% of which are singletons. Sequenced input: a population of CD138-negative cells sorted from bone marrow. These receptors were collected from a donor over 35 with multiple myeloma. CDR3s include the opening cysteine and the closing phenylalanine or tryptophan. Fields, in order: J gene, D gene, V gene, clone size, CDR3 protein, CDR3 DNA. The D gene is left open where the match is weak. Clone size is stated in some rows and not others, as once, few, many or a class when expanded.

>TRBJ2-1|.|TRBV20-1|few
CSARTYNEQFF
TGCAGTGCTAGGACATACAATGAGCAGTTCTTC
>TRBJ2-5|.|TRBV5-1|many
CASSLTLQGETQYF
TGCGCCAGCAGCTTAACCTTGCAGGGAGAGACCCAGTACTTC
>TRBJ2-1|.|TRBV6-2/TRBV6-3|.
CASSEAGGDNEQFF
TGTGCCAGCAGTGAGGCTGGCGGGGACAATGAGCAGTTCTTC
>TRBJ2-1|TRBD2|TRBV6-2/TRBV6-3|once
CASTLAGEGVVQFF
TGTGCCAGCACCCTAGCGGGAGAGGGGGTGGTGCAGTTCTTC
>TRBJ1-1|.|TRBV4-1|many
CASSQDGSHPTEAFF
TGCGCCAGCAGCCAAGACGGCAGCCACCCCACTGAAGCTTTCTTT
>TRBJ1-3|TRBD1|TRBV27|few
CASSLTGGTTIYF
TGTGCCAGCAGTTTAACAGGGGGAACCACCATATATTTT
>TRBJ1-3|.|TRBV6-5|.
CASRPVGGSSGNTIYF
TGTGCCAGCAGACCGGTAGGGGGTAGCTCTGGAAACACCATATATTTT
>TRBJ2-1|.|TRBV28|many
CASSLSQGIYNEQFF
TGTGCCAGCAGTTTATCGCAGGGGATTTACAATGAGCAGTTCTTC
>TRBJ2-7|TRBD2|TRBV18|.
CASSGLAGGPGGEQYF
TGTGCCAGCTCGGGACTAGCGGGAGGGCCTGGGGGAGAGCAGTACTTC
>TRBJ2-7|TRBD2|TRBV19|many
CASSIGTSGRTYEQYF
TGTGCCAGTAGTATAGGGACTAGCGGGAGGACCTACGAGCAGTACTTC
>TRBJ2-1|.|TRBV28|.
CASSLPLNTPVEQFF
TGTGCCAGCAGTTTACCCCTGAATACCCCGGTCGAGCAGTTCTTC
>TRBJ2-3|.|TRBV20-1|.
CSAPLDTQYF
TGCAGTGCTCCCCTAGACACGCAGTATTTT
>TRBJ2-1|TRBD2|TRBV9|many
CASSVGGTSNNNEQFF
TGTGCCAGCAGCGTAGGTGGGACTAGTAATAACAATGAGCAGTTCTTC
>TRBJ2-7|TRBD2|TRBV29-1|many
CSARTSGSYEQYF
TGCAGCGCCCGGACTAGCGGGTCCTACGAGCAGTACTTC
>TRBJ1-3|TRBD1|TRBV20-1|.
CSAATGGGNTIYF
TGCAGTGCCGCGACAGGGGGAGGAAACACCATATATTTT
>TRBJ2-7|.|TRBV29-1|many
CSVRQVDSYEQYF
TGCAGCGTACGACAGGTTGATTCCTACGAGCAGTACTTC
>TRBJ2-6|.|TRBV2|few
CASSEAGGSGANVLTF
TGTGCCAGCAGTGAAGCCGGGGGTTCTGGGGCCAACGTCCTGACTTTC
>TRBJ2-5|.|TRBV6-5|.
CASSYSGARETQYF
TGTGCCAGCAGTTACTCGGGGGCGCGTGAGACCCAGTACTTC
>TRBJ2-1|TRBD2|TRBV28|few
CASSLPGGSRAEQFF
TGTGCCAGCAGTTTACCGGGCGGGAGTCGGGCTGAGCAGTTCTTC
>TRBJ1-1|.|TRBV20-1|.
CSATEVVWNTEAFF
TGCAGTGCCACGGAGGTGGTATGGAACACTGAAGCTTTCTTT
>TRBJ2-2|TRBD1|TRBV6-2/TRBV6-3|many
CASSYSRTGGNGELFF
TGTGCCAGCAGTTACTCCCGGACAGGGGGGAACGGGGAGCTGTTTTTT
>TRBJ2-7|.|TRBV6-6|many
CASSQQGNEQYF
TGTGCCAGCAGTCAACAGGGAAACGAGCAGTACTTC